The clone carrying this TCR beta chain came up many times. The antigen remains undetermined. For TCR beta, libraries came from quantitative 5'-RACE with molecular barcodes. TCRdb reprocessed the 5' RACE reads with MiXCR, giving one entry per CDR3 protein. Here the sample spans 450,000 to 550,000 distinct CDR3 sequences, over 4% being singletons. This record comes from a study of CD8 T cells in ankylosing spondylitis. The study's findings and limits: Before this, some motif variants had been reported in reactive arthritis synovial fluid and blood. Characteristic, it appeared, of ankylosing spondylitis blood was a TCR beta motif of about eight highly homologous variants. Disease-associated clones were reportedly significantly overrepresented in matched ankylosing spondylitis synovial fluid. Clones linked to disease, bearing a CD8+ phenotype, were relatively rare in peripheral blood.

The TCR originated in a male donor with ankylosing spondylitis. The sample comprised blood, either unsorted or a sorted T cell fraction (not recorded which).

CDR3 coding DNA: TGTGCCAGCAGTGGACTAGCGGGGAGGTCCTACAATGAGCAGTTCTTC. Translating it yields CASSGLAGRSYNEQFF. The V call is TRBV6-2 or TRBV6-3, the J call TRBJ2-1; TRBD2 aligns across 12 bases. Germline V gene data show CDR1 as MNHEY and CDR2 as SVGEGT. This CDR3 region has 16 residues. The ends lost 5 bases at V and 1 base at J; junction bases unmatched: 3.